The clone carrying this T cell receptor (beta chain) turned up a few times. Its antigen is currently unknown. This specimen comes from a study of post-analysis software for immune sequencing data. Study-level background: In terms of disease course, relapsing-remitting, secondary progressive and progressive-relapsing multiple sclerosis were included.

The study's findings and limits: The study found TRBV5-6, TRBV5-1 and TRBV20-1 among about five TRBV segments more frequent in patients than controls.

V was clipped by 3 bases and J by 0 bases, with 10 bases between them. The CDR3 is 15 amino acids. The germline V gene encodes CDR1 SGDLS and CDR2 YYNGEE. Unique molecular identifiers tagged the TCR beta cDNA libraries. TCRdb passed the PCR reads through MiXCR, listing each CDR3 protein once. The sample consists of 750,000 to 950,000 distinct CDR3 sequences, approximately 50% of them appearing once. The TCR originated in a girl between 5 and 17 years old with multiple sclerosis. The sample taken for sequencing was blood. The chain employs TRBV9 and TRBJ2-1, with TRBD2 as a possible D gene (5 bases). The CDR3 loop reads CASSESGRSYNEQFF. CDR3 DNA: TGTGCCAGCAGCGAGAGCGGTCGCTCCTACAATGAGCAGTTCTTC.